The clone carrying this T cell receptor (beta chain) was seen a few times. The antigen remains undetermined. These data belong to a study of T cell repertoires in cytomegalovirus infection. Study-wide results and limits: Summed frequency of public TCR beta families distinguished CMV carriers with the relevant HLA. Clonotypes of TCR beta that were HLA-C-restricted and CMV-specific dominated the ex vivo response.

TCRdb fed the reads into MiXCR, producing one record per CDR3 protein. The sample contains about 130,000 distinct CDR3 sequences, about 32% of which appear only once. Germline V gives CDR1 DFQATT, CDR2 SNEGSKA (reference sequence). With V trimmed by 4 bases and J by 2 bases, 11 bases remained unmatched. The CDR3 is made up of 17 amino acids. The clonotype originates from a human donor in good health (CMV status not recorded). Some clones in this sample may be carry-over from other donors' samples. Here the sequenced sample was CD8+ T cells from cultured PBMCs, taken from culture after CMV antigen stimulation. The chain has TRBV20-1 and TRBJ2-1; 10 nucleotides align to TRBD2. This CDR3 is CSANSIASGGTYNEQFF. In DNA, the CDR3 is TGCAGTGCTAATAGCATAGCTAGCGGGGGAACCTACAATGAGCAGTTCTTC.